Below, 17 T cell receptor beta chains from the same sample are listed, as sequenced in a study of blood T cells in healthy people across ages. A second 7 to 11 cycle PCR used barcoded and J-beta primers. Each CDR3 protein gets one entry after TCRdb re-called the 5' RACE reads with MiXCR. The repertoire consists of 920,000 or so distinct CDR3 sequences, with under 55% occurring once and the leading ten covering under 20%. Material: blood. The receptors here all came from a woman aged 60-70 years in good health.

As to this clonotype: Compared with germline, one end of the junction differs, possibly owing to a read error. The V call is TRBV6-5, the J call TRBJ2-5; a weak D match, TRBD2 (5 bases). Per germline, CDR1 MNHEY and CDR2 SVGAGI. The CDR3 has 16 amino acids. DNA of the CDR3: TGTGCCAGCAGTTACCGGCGGGCGGTGAAGCAAGGGACCCAGTACTTC. Its translation: CASSYRRAVKQGTQYF.

The V and J genes are TRBV29-1 and TRBJ2-1; either TRBD1 or TRBD2 may supply D (5 bases each). Near its end, the DNA agrees better with TRBJ2-7, so the J call may be wrong. CDR1 is SQVTM, CDR2 ANQGSEA, per germline. The CDR3 has 13 residues. The CDR3 coding sequence is TGCAGCGTTGAGATTGGGGGATACAATGAGCAGTACTTC. Protein sequence: CSVEIGGYNEQYF.

V usage is TRBV15 and J usage is TRBJ2-7; D is undetermined. Trimming cost V 3 bases and J 4 bases, with 13 bases left between them. The CDR3 sequence is 14 residues long. Looked up from germline, CDR1 is LNHNV and CDR2 is YYDKDF (reference sequence). The CDR3 DNA sequence: TGTGCCACCAGCAGCATGAATCTGCAGTACGAGCAGTACTTC. Translated, it gives CATSSMNLQYEQYF.

This rearrangement joins TRBV12-3 or TRBV12-4 to TRBJ2-2; D remains ambiguous. V lost 2 bases and J 8 bases, leaving 12 bases between the germline ends. The CDR3 totals 14 residues. This CDR3 reads CASSLRHGIGELFF. The CDR3 coding sequence is TGTGCCAGCAGTTTAAGGCATGGGATTGGGGAGCTGTTTTTT.

The table lists this clonotype with a few counts. The chain employs TRBV5-1 and TRBJ1-1, with D hard to call. CDR3 length equals 14 residues. V gave up 4 bases and J gave up 6 bases, with 16 bases separating them. CDR1 and CDR2 (germline): SGHRS, YFSETQ. The CDR3 DNA is TGCGCCAGCAGCGCCCAAGGGATGGGCTCTGAAGCTTTCTTT. This encodes CASSAQGMGSEAFF. Using reference TRBV5-1 and TRBJ1-1 for the parts outside the CDR3, the full variable domain is KAGVTQTPRYLIKTRGQQVTLSCSPISGHRSVSWYQQTPGQGLQFLFEYFSETQRNKGNFPGRFSGRQFSNSRSEMNVSTLELGDSALYLCASSAQGMGSEAFFGQGTRLTVV.

In this sample, this clonotype turned up a few times. This rearrangement joins TRBV11-2 to TRBJ2-5; D gene ambiguous. This CDR3 contains 13 residues. Germline lookup yields CDR1 SGHAT and CDR2 FQNNGV. V lost 5 bases and J 5 bases, leaving 12 bases between the germline ends. The CDR3, as DNA: TGTGCCAGCAGCCCCACGGCCAGGGAGACCCAGTACTTC. Protein sequence: CASSPTARETQYF.

The rearrangement uses TRBV24-1 and TRBJ2-7, with D possibly TRBD1 on 5 matching bases. This CDR3 is 13 amino acids long. V lost 0 bases and J 4 bases, leaving 6 bases between the germline ends. Germline V CDR1 and CDR2: KGHDR, SFDVKD. The DNA for the CDR3 is TGTGCCACCAGTGATTTGCAGGGATACGAGCAGTACTTC. Translating it yields CATSDLQGYEQYF.

The DNA for the CDR3 is TGCAGTGCAAGGGAGGACGCCTACGAGCAGTACTTC. It is translated as CSAREDAYEQYF. The chain uses TRBV20-1 and TRBJ2-7; tentative D call: TRBD2 (6 bases). The germline V gene encodes CDR1 DFQATT and CDR2 SNEGSKA (reference sequence). V was shortened by 6 bases and J by 2 bases, with 11 bases between the two germline ends. This CDR3 is 12 amino acids long.

The chain joins TRBV5-6 to TRBJ2-7; TRBD2 matches 12 bases. There are 17 residues in the CDR3. Germline CDR1 and CDR2: SGHDT and YYEEEE. V was pared by 2 bases and J by 2 bases, with 8 bases of the junction left unmatched. The CDR3 DNA follows: TGTGCCAGCAGCTTCCTTCTAGCGGGAGGGACCGCCTACGAGCAGTACTTC. Its translation: CASSFLLAGGTAYEQYF.

On this clonotype itself: It may be a read error: a sequence one base away is much more abundant. The V and J genes are TRBV20-1 and TRBJ2-1; 8 bases are a match to TRBD1. The closer fit of TRBJ2-7 to the DNA end suggests the J call may be wrong. CDR3 length equals 15 residues. CDR1 and CDR2 from the germline V gene are DFQATT and SNEGSKA (reference sequence). The CDR3 loop is CSATTGALSYNEQYF. DNA of the CDR3: TGCAGTGCGACGACAGGGGCCCTCTCCTACAATGAGCAGTACTTC.

The V and J genes are TRBV20-1 and TRBJ1-2, with 9 positions matching TRBD1. This CDR3 comprises 15 residues. J lost 2 bases, V lost 3 bases, and 7 bases had no gene match. The germline gives CDR1 DFQATT, CDR2 SNEGSKA (reference sequence). The CDR3 is CSASQTGGINYGYTF. The CDR3 DNA is TGCAGTGCTAGCCAGACAGGGGGGATAAACTATGGCTACACCTTC.

This clonotype has at least ten counts. V and J are TRBV12-3 or TRBV12-4 and TRBJ2-5; D is possibly TRBD1 or TRBD2 (6 bases each). V was cut by 5 bases and J by 5 bases, with 15 bases left in between. CDR3 length equals 14 residues. CDR3 in DNA: TGTGCCAGCAGTCCTTCGGGGGCTAGGGAGACCCAGTACTTC. Translation: CASSPSGARETQYF.

This clonotype was counted between two and nine times. This chain connects TRBV20-1 to TRBJ2-1; 16 nucleotides line up with TRBD2. Germline V gene lookup returns CDR1 DFQATT and CDR2 SNEGSKA (reference sequence). The V and J ends lost 2 bases and 4 bases, in that order; junction bases with no gene match: 11. This CDR3 region has 19 residues. CDR3 nucleotides: TGCAGTGCTAGATCGGGACTAGCGGGAGGGACCACGGTTTACAATGAGCAGTTCTTC. Protein: CSARSGLAGGTTVYNEQFF.

The chain is built from TRBV6-2 or TRBV6-3 and TRBJ2-7; D possibly corresponds to TRBD2 (5 bases). The CDR3 totals 17 residues. Trimming removed 8 bases at V and 3 bases at J, with 26 bases between. Germline V gives CDR1 MNHEY, CDR2 SVGEGT. The CDR3 DNA follows: TGTGCCAGCGGCCAAACTAGGTTGGGTAGGTCCGACTACGAGCAGTACTTC. Translated, it gives CASGQTRLGRSDYEQYF.

This chain connects TRBV6-1 to TRBJ1-6, with D maybe TRBD1 (5 bases). Germline V CDR1 and CDR2: MNHNS, SASEGT. There are 16 residues in the CDR3. Trimming cost V 6 bases and J 0 bases, with 12 bases left between them. The CDR3 spells CASSWDASSYNSPLHF. CDR3 sequence (DNA): TGTGCCAGCAGCTGGGACGCCAGCTCCTATAATTCACCCCTCCACTTT.

This clonotype was seen a few times. The J gene is TRBJ2-7, the V gene TRBV28; possibly TRBD1 or TRBD2 for D (6 bases each). Trimming removed 3 bases from V and 2 bases from J, with 14 bases in between. The CDR3 consists of 15 residues. Germline lookup yields CDR1 MDHEN and CDR2 SYDVKM. The CDR3 loop is CASSLGGLHPYEQYF. The DNA for the CDR3 is TGTGCCAGCAGTTTGGGGGGCCTACACCCCTACGAGCAGTACTTC. Using reference TRBV28 and TRBJ2-7 for the parts outside the CDR3, the full variable domain is DVKVTQSSRYLVKRTGEKVFLECVQDMDHENMFWYRQDPGLGLRLIYFSYDVKMKEKGDIPEGYSVSREKKERFSLILESASTNQTSMYLCASSLGGLHPYEQYFGPGTRLTVT.

The chain joins TRBV2 to TRBJ2-5; 8 bases line up with TRBD1. Trimming removed 8 bases from V and 2 bases from J; junction bases left unmatched: 4. Germline V CDR1 and CDR2: SNHLY, FYNNEI. CDR3 length: 13 residues. For the CDR3, the DNA is TGTGCCAGCGGACAGGGTGGGCAAGAGACCCAGTACTTC. This encodes CASGQGGQETQYF. Full variable domain (missing parts from reference TRBV2 and TRBJ2-5): EPEVTQTPSHQVTQMGQEVILRCVPISNHLYFYWYRQILGQKVEFLVSFYNNEISEKSEIFDDQFSVERPDGSNFTLKIRSTKLEDSAMYFCASGQGGQETQYFGPGTRLLVL.